What follows describes a single TCR beta chain. Its antigen remains unidentified. The length of the CDR3 is 15 residues. Germline-derived CDR1 and CDR2 are MNHNS and SASEGT. Trimming shortened V by 0 bases and J by 2 bases, and 11 bases separated the two germline ends. These data are taken from a study of T cell repertoires in cytomegalovirus infection. TCRdb redid the calling of the reads with MiXCR, one entry per CDR3 protein. The data contain approximately 770,000 distinct CDR3 sequences, just under 30% of them singletons. The specimen was cultured CD8+ T cells from PBMCs, collected from culture after CMV antigen stimulation. The TCR was taken from a human donor in good health (CMV status not recorded). Some clones in this sample may be carry-over from other donors' samples. The genes are TRBV6-1 and TRBJ2-7; D might be TRBD2 (5 bases). The CDR3 nucleotides are TGTGCCAGCAGTGAAGCGCTTAGAGGGACCTACGAGCAGTACGTC. It is translated as CASSEALRGTYEQYV.